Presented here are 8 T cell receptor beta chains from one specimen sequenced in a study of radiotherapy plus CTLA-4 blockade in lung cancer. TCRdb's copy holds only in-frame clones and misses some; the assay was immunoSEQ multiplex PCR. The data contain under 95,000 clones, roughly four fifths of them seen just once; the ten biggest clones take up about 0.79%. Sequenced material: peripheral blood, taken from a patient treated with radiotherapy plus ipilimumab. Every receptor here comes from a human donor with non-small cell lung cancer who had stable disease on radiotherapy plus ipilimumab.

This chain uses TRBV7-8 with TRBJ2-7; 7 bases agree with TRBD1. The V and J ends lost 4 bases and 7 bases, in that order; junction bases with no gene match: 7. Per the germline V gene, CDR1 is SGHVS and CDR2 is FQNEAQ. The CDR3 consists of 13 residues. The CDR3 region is CASSSRTGREQYF. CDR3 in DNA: TGTGCCAGCAGCTCCCGGACAGGCCGGGAGCAGTACTTC.

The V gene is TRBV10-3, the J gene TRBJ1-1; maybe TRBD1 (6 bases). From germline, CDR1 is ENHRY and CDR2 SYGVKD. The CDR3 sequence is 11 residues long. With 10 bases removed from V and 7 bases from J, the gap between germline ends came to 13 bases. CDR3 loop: CATSDSREAFF. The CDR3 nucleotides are TGTGCCACTTCGGACAGTCGTGAAGCTTTCTTT.

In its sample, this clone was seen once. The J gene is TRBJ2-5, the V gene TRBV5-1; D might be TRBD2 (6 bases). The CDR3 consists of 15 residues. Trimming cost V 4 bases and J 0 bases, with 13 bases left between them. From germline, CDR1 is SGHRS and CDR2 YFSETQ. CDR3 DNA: TGCGCCAGCAGCGCCAAGGGACTGGACCAAGAGACCCAGTACTTC. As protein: CASSAKGLDQETQYF.

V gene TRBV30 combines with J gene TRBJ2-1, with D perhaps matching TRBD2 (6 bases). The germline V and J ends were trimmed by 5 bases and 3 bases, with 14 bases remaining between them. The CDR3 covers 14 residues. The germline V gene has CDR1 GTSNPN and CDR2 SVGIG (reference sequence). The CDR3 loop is CAWGSSVGYNEQFF. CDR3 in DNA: TGTGCCTGGGGGTCTAGCGTTGGCTACAATGAGCAGTTCTTC.

CDR3 in DNA: TGTGCCTGGAGTCCCTCGACCCTGGTCGACACTGAAGCTTTCTTT. Amino acids: CAWSPSTLVDTEAFF. The V call is TRBV30, the J call TRBJ1-1, with D unresolved. Trimming cost V 2 bases and J 3 bases, with 16 bases left between them. Germline values: CDR1 GTSNPN, CDR2 SVGIG (reference sequence). The CDR3 contains 15 residues.

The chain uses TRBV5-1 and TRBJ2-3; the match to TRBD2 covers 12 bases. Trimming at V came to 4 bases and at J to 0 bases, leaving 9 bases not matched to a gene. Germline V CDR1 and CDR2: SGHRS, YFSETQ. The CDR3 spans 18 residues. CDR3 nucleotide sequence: TGCGCCAGCAGCCCCCTCGGGACTAGCGGGCCAAGCACAGATACGCAGTATTTT. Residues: CASSPLGTSGPSTDTQYF. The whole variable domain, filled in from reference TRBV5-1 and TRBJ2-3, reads KAGVTQTPRYLIKTRGQQVTLSCSPISGHRSVSWYQQTPGQGLQFLFEYFSETQRNKGNFPGRFSGRQFSNSRSEMNVSTLELGDSALYLCASSPLGTSGPSTDTQYFGPGTRLTVL.

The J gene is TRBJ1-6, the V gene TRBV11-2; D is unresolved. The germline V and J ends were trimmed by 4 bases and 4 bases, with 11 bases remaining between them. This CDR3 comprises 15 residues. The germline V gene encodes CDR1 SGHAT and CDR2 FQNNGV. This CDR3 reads CASSSRRGYNSPLHF. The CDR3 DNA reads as TGTGCCAGCAGCTCCAGACGAGGGTATAATTCACCCCTCCACTTT.

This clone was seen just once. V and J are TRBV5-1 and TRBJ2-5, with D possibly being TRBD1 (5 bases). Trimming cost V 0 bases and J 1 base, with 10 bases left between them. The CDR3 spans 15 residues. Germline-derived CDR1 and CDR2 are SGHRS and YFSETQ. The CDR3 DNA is TGCGCCAGCAGCTTGGTAGGCCAGGGCCAAGAGACCCAGTACTTC. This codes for CASSLVGQGQETQYF.